This T cell receptor (beta chain) was obtained from a study of blood T cells in healthy people across ages (dated by TCRdb to 2014 to 2015). Notes on the research overall: In model experiments, template switching captured about one uniquely barcoded TCR beta cDNA molecule for every two T cells. The study measured age-related changes in TCR beta repertoire diversity using deep sequencing normalized with unique cDNA molecular identifiers. To avoid experimental bias, donors of different ages were spread randomly across the sequencing lanes. Two additional independent replicas of 1 million unique cDNA reads from the same blood draw were analyzed for two donors (one aged 18 to 30 and one aged 80 or older). The donors were split into four age groups: young (average about 15 years), middle-aged (roughly 42), aged (over 55) and long-lived (roughly 77).

The library was prepared using 5' RACE. Sequencing used an Illumina HiSeq 2500. The second PCR ran for about 6 to 12 cycles and used a J-beta primer mix along with a sample-barcoded 5' primer. A template-switch 5' adaptor carrying 12 random nucleotides introduced a unique molecular identifier onto each TCR beta cDNA molecule. At least 2.5 million CDR3-containing paired-end reads were obtained from each sample. All of the RNA was converted into first-strand cDNA using the Mint cDNA synthesis kit, with a TRBC-specific oligonucleotide serving as the primer. Following uracil-DNA glycosylase treatment, a first 18-cycle PCR with universal primers M1SS and BC2_uni_R was performed on all cDNA. Regarding the original processing steps: Normalization of each sample was performed by random selection of 1 million high-quality reads, each carrying a distinct molecular identifier. Reads sharing molecular identifiers were discarded rather than binned into consensus sequences. MiTCR, run with a Q25 quality threshold and the strictest error-elimination algorithm, handled CDR3 identification, clonotype clustering and error correction. Lower-bound total TCR beta diversity was estimated with a nonparametric unseen species model using Euler transformation. TCRdb redid the processing of the public reads, applying fastp at Q25 and MiXCR, and retained in-frame beta chains. Each entry merges the rows of one CDR3 protein and shows their most common DNA and genes. The V and J calls follow TCRdb's processing rather than the paper's. This sample is represented by just under 900,000 distinct CDR3 sequences; around 30% of them were singletons. Roughly 17% of the sample goes to the ten largest clones.

This clonotype appeared many times. Its binding antigen is unknown. Per-nucleotide qualities are absent, and no much larger clonotype sits a single base away. What the work shows at the level of the full study, not this receptor alone: Because donor CMV infection status was unknown, age-related changes in expanded clonotypes were potentially confounded. Estimates of total diversity based on one million sequenced T cells were considered lower bounds and underestimates. Compared with the aged group, the long-lived group had more naive CD4+ T cells, fewer expanded clones and increased TCR diversity, a pattern suggesting age selection. Bulk unsorted PBMC profiling prevented conclusive comparison of naive and antigen-experienced compartments. Observed TCR beta diversity per million T cells fell roughly linearly with age, and a significant reduction was already apparent by age approximately 40. There was a strong correlation between observed TCR beta diversity and the percentage of naive T cells measured by flow cytometry.

The germline V gene provides CDR1 ENHRY and CDR2 SYGVKD. Including cysteine and phenylalanine, the CDR3 has 15 amino acids. The kept DNA is CDR3 alone, 45 bases in frame from the first base. Trimming removed 6 bases from V and 3 bases from J; the gene matches leave 5 bases unexplained. The donors were 40 or so Caucasian individuals from Russia, aged roughly 6 to 100 years, who were systemically healthy. About 9.1 milliliters of peripheral blood were collected from each donor into EDTA-treated Vacutainer tubes. Ficoll-Paque density-gradient centrifugation was used to isolate PBMCs, with at least 7 million obtained per sample. Trizol reagent was used to extract total RNA from the PBMCs, yielding at least 6 micrograms per sample. The percentages of naive CD45RAhigh/CD27high T cells were determined by flow cytometry on a PBMC aliquot from every donor.

Sequencing was performed on blood. The chain employs TRBV10-3 and TRBJ2-1; 10 central nucleotides agree with TRBD1. This TCR derives from a woman older than 75 in good health. The CDR3 reads as follows: CAIRDRDRGYNEQFF. The base sequence is TGTGCCATCAGGGACCGGGACAGGGGCTACAATGAGCAGTTCTTC.